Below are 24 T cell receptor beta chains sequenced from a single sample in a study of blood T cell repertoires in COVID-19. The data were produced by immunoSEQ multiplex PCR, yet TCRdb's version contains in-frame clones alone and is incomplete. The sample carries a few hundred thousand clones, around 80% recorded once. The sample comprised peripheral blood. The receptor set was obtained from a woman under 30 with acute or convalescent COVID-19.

Here the CDR3 reads CASSSGQGARGYTF. In nucleotides, the CDR3 is TGTGCCAGCAGCTCGGGACAGGGGGCGAGGGGCTACACCTTC. This chain joins TRBV7-9 and TRBJ1-2, with TRBD1 matching over 12 bases. Germline V gives CDR1 SEHNR, CDR2 FQNEAQ (reference sequence). The CDR3 has 14 amino acids. V dropped 4 bases and J dropped 8; count of bases not matched to a gene: 5.

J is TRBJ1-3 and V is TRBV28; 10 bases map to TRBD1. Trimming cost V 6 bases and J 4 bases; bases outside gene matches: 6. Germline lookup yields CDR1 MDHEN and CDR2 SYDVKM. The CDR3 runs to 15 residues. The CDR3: CASRAGTGAGNTIYF. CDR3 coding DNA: TGTGCCAGCAGGGCCGGGACAGGGGCCGGAAACACCATATATTTT.

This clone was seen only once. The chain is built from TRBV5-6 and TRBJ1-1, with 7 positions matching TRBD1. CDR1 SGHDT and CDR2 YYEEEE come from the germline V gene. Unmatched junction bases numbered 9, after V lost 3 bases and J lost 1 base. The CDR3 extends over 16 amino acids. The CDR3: CASSSEGAWGNTEAFF. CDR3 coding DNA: TGTGCCAGCAGCTCTGAGGGGGCTTGGGGGAACACTGAAGCTTTCTTT.

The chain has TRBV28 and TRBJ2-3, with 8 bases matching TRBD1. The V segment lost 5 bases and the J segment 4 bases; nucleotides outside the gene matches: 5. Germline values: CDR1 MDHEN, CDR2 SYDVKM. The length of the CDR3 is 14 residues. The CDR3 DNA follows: TGTGCCAGCAGTCAGACAGGGGTTGCAGATACGCAGTATTTT. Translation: CASSQTGVADTQYF.

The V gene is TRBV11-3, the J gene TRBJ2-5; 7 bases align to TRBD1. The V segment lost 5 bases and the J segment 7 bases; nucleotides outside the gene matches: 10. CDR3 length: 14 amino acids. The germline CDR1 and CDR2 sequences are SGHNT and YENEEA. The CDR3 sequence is CASSIKQGIGTQYF. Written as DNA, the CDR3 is TGTGCCAGCAGCATTAAACAGGGGATTGGGACCCAGTACTTC.

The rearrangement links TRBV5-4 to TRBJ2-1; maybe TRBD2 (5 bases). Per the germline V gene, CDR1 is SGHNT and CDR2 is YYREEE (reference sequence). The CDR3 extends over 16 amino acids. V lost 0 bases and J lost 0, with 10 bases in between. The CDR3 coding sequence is TGTGCCAGCAGCTTGGCCTTTGCGGGCTCCTACAATGAGCAGTTCTTC. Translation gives CASSLAFAGSYNEQFF.

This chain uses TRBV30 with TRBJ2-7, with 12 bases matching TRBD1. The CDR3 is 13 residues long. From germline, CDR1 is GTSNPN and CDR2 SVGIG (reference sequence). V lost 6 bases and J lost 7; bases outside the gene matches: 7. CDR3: CACPGQGAGEQYF. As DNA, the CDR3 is TGTGCCTGCCCGGGACAGGGGGCGGGTGAGCAGTACTTC.

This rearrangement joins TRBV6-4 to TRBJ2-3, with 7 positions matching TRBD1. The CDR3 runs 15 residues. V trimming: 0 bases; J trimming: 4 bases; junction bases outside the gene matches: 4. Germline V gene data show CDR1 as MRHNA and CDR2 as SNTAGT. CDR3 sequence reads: CASSDSKQGSDTQYF. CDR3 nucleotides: TGTGCCAGCAGTGACTCGAAACAGGGGTCAGATACGCAGTATTTT.

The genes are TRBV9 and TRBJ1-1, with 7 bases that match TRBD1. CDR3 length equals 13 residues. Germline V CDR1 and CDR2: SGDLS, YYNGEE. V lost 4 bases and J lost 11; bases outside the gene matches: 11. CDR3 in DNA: TGTGCCAGCAGCTCCTCGTTCAGGGGGACGGCTTTCTTT. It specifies CASSSSFRGTAFF.

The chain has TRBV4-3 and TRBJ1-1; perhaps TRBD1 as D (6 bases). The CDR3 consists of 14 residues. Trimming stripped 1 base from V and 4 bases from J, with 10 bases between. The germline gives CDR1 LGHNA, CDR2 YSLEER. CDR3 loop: CASSQGPRGTEAFF. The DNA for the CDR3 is TGCGCCAGCAGCCAAGGGCCCAGGGGCACTGAAGCTTTCTTT.

This CDR3 is CASSLGTAGGTEAFF. The CDR3 nucleotides read TGTGCCAGCAGCCTGGGGACAGCCGGTGGCACTGAAGCTTTCTTT. This chain connects TRBV6-6 to TRBJ1-1; 7 bases line up with TRBD1. The CDR3 runs 15 residues. Germline V gives CDR1 MNHNY, CDR2 SVGAGI (reference sequence). Trimming removed 6 bases from V and 4 bases from J; junction bases left unmatched: 11.

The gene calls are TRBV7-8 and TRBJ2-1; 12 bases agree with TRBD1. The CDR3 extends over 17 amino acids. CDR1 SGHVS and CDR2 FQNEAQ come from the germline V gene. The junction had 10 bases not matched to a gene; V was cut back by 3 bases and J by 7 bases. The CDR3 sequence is CASSFGTGTGGINEQFF. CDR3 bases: TGTGCCAGCAGCTTCGGTACTGGGACAGGGGGCATAAATGAGCAGTTCTTC.

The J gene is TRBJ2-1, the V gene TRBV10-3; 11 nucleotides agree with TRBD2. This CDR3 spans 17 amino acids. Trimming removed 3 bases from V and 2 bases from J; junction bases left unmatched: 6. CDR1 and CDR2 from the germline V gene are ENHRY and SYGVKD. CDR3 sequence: CAISDEASGRTYNEQFF. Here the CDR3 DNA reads TGTGCCATCAGTGACGAGGCTAGCGGGAGGACCTACAATGAGCAGTTCTTC.

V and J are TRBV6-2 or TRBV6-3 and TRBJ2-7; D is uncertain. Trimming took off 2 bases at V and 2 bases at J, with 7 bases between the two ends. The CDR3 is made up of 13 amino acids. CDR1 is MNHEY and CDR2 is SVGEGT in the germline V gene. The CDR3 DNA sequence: TGTGCCAGCAGTTACGAACAGCCCTACGAGCAGTACTTC. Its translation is CASSYEQPYEQYF.

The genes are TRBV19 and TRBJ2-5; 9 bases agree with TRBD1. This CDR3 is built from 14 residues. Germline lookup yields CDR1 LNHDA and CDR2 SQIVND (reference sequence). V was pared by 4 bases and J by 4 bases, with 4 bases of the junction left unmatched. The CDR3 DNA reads TGTGCCAGTAGTACCACAGGGGGCACAGAGACCCAGTACTTC. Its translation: CASSTTGGTETQYF.

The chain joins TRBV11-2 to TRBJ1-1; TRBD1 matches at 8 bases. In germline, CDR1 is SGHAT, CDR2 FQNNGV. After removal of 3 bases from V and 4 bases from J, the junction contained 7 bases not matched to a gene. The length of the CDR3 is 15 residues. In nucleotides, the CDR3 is TGTGCCAGCAGCTTTGTGACAGGGGTTACCACTGAAGCTTTCTTT. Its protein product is CASSFVTGVTTEAFF.

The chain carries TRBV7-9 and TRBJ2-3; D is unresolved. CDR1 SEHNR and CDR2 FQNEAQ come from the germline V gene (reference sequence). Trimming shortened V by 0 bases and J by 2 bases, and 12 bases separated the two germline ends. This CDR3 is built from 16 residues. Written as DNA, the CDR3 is TGTGCCAGCAGCTTAGCGCGGCTACAAGACACAGATACGCAGTATTTT. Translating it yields CASSLARLQDTDTQYF.

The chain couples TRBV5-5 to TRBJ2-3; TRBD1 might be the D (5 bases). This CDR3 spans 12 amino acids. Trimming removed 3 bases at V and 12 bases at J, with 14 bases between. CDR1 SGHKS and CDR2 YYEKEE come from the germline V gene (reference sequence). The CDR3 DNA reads TGTGCCAGCAGCTATTTGGCAGGGTCCCAGTATTTT. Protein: CASSYLAGSQYF.

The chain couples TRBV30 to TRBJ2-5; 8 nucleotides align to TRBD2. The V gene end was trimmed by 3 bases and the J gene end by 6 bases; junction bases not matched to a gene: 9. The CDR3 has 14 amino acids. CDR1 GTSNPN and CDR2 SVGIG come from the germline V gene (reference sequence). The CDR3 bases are TGTGCCTGGAGCATCTCGGGGGGGGGAAAGACCCAGTACTTC. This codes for CAWSISGGGKTQYF.

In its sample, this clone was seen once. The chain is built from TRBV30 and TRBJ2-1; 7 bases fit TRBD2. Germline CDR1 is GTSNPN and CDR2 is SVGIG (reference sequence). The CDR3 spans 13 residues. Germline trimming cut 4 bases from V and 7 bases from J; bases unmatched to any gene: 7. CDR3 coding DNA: TGTGCCTGGACGGCGGGAGCGGGGAATGAGCAGTTCTTC. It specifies CAWTAGAGNEQFF.

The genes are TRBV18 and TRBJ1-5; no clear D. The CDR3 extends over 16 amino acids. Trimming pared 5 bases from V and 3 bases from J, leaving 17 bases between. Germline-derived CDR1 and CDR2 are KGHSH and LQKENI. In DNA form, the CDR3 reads TGTGCCAGCTCAGAATTCCCCCTCAACAACAATCAGCCCCAGCATTTT. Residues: CASSEFPLNNNQPQHF. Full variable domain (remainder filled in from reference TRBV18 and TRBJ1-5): NAGVMQNPRHLVRRRGQEARLRCSPMKGHSHVYWYRQLPEEGLKFMVYLQKENIIDESGMPKERFSAEFPKEGPSILRIQQVVRGDSAAYFCASSEFPLNNNQPQHFGDGTRLSIL.

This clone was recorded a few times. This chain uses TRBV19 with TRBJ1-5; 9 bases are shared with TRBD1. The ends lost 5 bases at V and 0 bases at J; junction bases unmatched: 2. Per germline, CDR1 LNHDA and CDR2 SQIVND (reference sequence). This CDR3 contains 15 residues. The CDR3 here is CASSGQGYSNQPQHF. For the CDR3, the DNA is TGTGCCAGTAGTGGACAGGGGTATAGCAATCAGCCCCAGCATTTT.

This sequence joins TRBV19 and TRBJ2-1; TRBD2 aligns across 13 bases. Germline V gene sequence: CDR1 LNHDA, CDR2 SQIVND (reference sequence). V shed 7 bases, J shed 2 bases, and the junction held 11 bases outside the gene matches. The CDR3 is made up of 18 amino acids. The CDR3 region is CASNQRRTSGSPYNEQFF. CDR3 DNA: TGTGCCAGTAACCAAAGGAGGACTAGCGGGAGTCCCTACAATGAGCAGTTCTTC.

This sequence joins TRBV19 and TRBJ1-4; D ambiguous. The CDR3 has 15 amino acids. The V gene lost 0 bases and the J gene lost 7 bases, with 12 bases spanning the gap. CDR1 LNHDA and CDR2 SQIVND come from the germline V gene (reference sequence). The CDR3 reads CASSIDLALAEKLFF. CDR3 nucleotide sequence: TGTGCCAGTAGTATAGATCTGGCCCTGGCTGAAAAACTGTTTTTT.